The next 20 T cell receptor beta chains were all read from a single sample in a study of blood T cells in healthy people across ages. The use of a sample-barcoded 5' primer and a J-beta primer mix characterized a second PCR of roughly 6 to 11 cycles. TCRdb recomputed calls from the 5' RACE reads with MiXCR, one row per CDR3 protein. The repertoire consists of about 970,000 distinct CDR3 sequences, with just over 50% occurring once and the leading ten covering 20% to 25%. The specimen sequenced was blood. These receptors were collected from a woman aged 55 to 70 in good health.

The rearrangement links TRBV5-6 to TRBJ2-1; 8 bases match TRBD2. Trimming took 4 bases from V and 4 from J; bases not matched to a gene: 7. Per germline, CDR1 SGHDT and CDR2 YYEEEE. This CDR3 comprises 15 residues. CDR3 residues: CASSLGGAGYNEQFF. CDR3 DNA sequence: TGTGCCAGCAGCCTCGGGGGGGCGGGGTACAATGAGCAGTTCTTC.

The chain couples TRBV7-2 to TRBJ2-2; the match to TRBD2 covers 9 bases. Per the germline V gene, CDR1 is SGHTA and CDR2 is FQGNSA. The CDR3 sequence is 18 residues long. J lost 1 base, V lost 3 bases, and 9 bases had no gene match. This chain's CDR3 is CASSFGPISGRNTGELFF. The CDR3 DNA follows: TGTGCCAGCAGCTTCGGTCCCATTAGCGGGAGGAACACCGGGGAGCTGTTTTTT.

The chain carries TRBV28 and TRBJ1-5; 11 bases line up with TRBD1. With V trimmed by 5 bases and J by 11 bases, 8 bases remained unmatched. Germline-derived CDR1 and CDR2 are MDHEN and SYDVKM. The CDR3 runs 14 residues. CDR3 DNA: TGTGCCAGCAGTCCCTGGACAGGGGGCTTGACCCAGCATTTT. It is translated as CASSPWTGGLTQHF.

This clonotype showed up just a few times. The V call is TRBV2, the J call TRBJ1-5; D possibly corresponds to TRBD1 (5 bases). V lost 3 bases to trimming and J lost 0 bases, with 9 bases between them. Germline V gene sequence: CDR1 SNHLY, CDR2 FYNNEI. CDR3 length equals 15 residues. The CDR3 DNA reads TGTGCCAGCAGTGACCAGGGATTTAGCAATCAGCCCCAGCATTTT. Protein: CASSDQGFSNQPQHF.

The chain recombines TRBV29-1 with TRBJ2-1; 10 bases align to TRBD2. Trimming at V came to 7 bases and at J to 7 bases, leaving 22 bases not matched to a gene. The CDR3 is 18 residues long. Germline loops: CDR1 SQVTM, CDR2 ANQGSEA. The CDR3 spells CSARGGLAGEGGRNEQFF. For the CDR3, the DNA is TGCAGCGCTAGAGGGGGTCTAGCGGGAGAGGGGGGGAGAAATGAGCAGTTCTTC.

The rearrangement joins TRBV30 to TRBJ2-4; the D gene is possibly TRBD2 (5 bases). V was cut by 2 bases and J by 8 bases, with 10 bases left in between. Germline V gene sequence: CDR1 GTSNPN, CDR2 SVGIG (reference sequence). The CDR3 totals 12 residues. The CDR3 spells CAWSPRGDIQYF. The DNA of the CDR3 is TGTGCCTGGAGTCCCCGGGGAGACATTCAGTACTTC.

The chain's CDR3 is CSARDRAGDFREQFF. DNA for the CDR3: TGCAGTGCTAGAGATCGGGCGGGAGACTTCAGGGAGCAGTTCTTC. The rearrangement joins TRBV20-1 to TRBJ2-1, with TRBD2 identical over 7 bases. Losses at the gene ends were 0 bases for V and 10 bases for J; bases not matched to a gene: 12. This CDR3 region has 15 residues. The germline V gene encodes CDR1 DFQATT and CDR2 SNEGSKA (reference sequence).

This chain uses TRBV9 with TRBJ2-1; 13 positions agree with TRBD2. Germline V gene data show CDR1 as SGDLS and CDR2 as YYNGEE. The CDR3 spans 15 residues. The junction had 5 bases not matched to a gene; V was cut back by 2 bases and J by 9 bases. The CDR3 DNA reads TGTGCCAGCAGCGTTTGGACTAGCGGGAGTGGTGAGCAGTTCTTC. This codes for CASSVWTSGSGEQFF.

The chain employs TRBV4-2 and TRBJ1-2; a weak D match, TRBD1 (6 bases). V gave up 3 bases and J gave up 4 bases, with 18 bases separating them. CDR1 and CDR2 (germline): LGHNA, YNFKEQ. The CDR3 is 16 amino acids. CDR3 bases: TGTGCCAGCAGCCAGGATCGGTCACAGGGAGGCTATGGCTACACCTTC. Amino acid sequence: CASSQDRSQGGYGYTF.

This clonotype was seen only a few times. The chain joins TRBV27 to TRBJ2-1; TRBD2 is a possible D gene (6 bases). Trimming took 6 bases from V and 1 from J, leaving 16 bases between them. Looked up from germline, CDR1 is MNHEY and CDR2 is SMNVEV (reference sequence). This CDR3 region has 16 residues. The CDR3 sequence is CASRHRSAGSYNEQFF. DNA for the CDR3: TGTGCCAGCAGGCACCGTTCGGCGGGGTCCTACAATGAGCAGTTCTTC.

The chain links TRBV5-1 to TRBJ2-3; 13 bases are a match to TRBD2. V was pared by 4 bases and J by 1 base, with 12 bases of the junction left unmatched. CDR1 and CDR2 (germline): SGHRS, YFSETQ. The CDR3 is made up of 19 amino acids. Here the CDR3 reads CASSPRTSGRAVGTDTQYF. As DNA, the CDR3 is TGCGCCAGCAGCCCCAGAACTAGCGGGAGGGCCGTCGGCACAGATACGCAGTATTTT.

This clonotype was detected many times. The chain uses TRBV29-1 and TRBJ2-5, with 7 bases matching TRBD2. Germline CDR1 and CDR2: SQVTM and ANQGSEA. The CDR3 spans 15 residues. Unmatched junction bases numbered 8, after V lost 0 bases and J lost 4 bases. The CDR3 loop reads CSVEDHGRPGETQYF. Here the CDR3 DNA reads TGCAGCGTTGAAGATCACGGGAGGCCGGGAGAGACCCAGTACTTC. Together with reference TRBV29-1 and TRBJ2-5, the CDR3 gives the full variable domain: SAVISQKPSRDICQRGTSLTIQCQVDSQVTMMFWYRQQPGQSLTLIATANQGSEATYESGFVIDKFPISRPNLTFSTLTVSNMSPEDSSIYLCSVEDHGRPGETQYFGPGTRLLVL.

The chain links TRBV27 to TRBJ2-7; a weak D match, TRBD2 (6 bases). Germline loops: CDR1 MNHEY, CDR2 SMNVEV (reference sequence). This CDR3 is built from 12 residues. The V and J ends lost 6 bases and 4 bases respectively, with 10 bases between them. CDR3 loop: CASRTGDYEQYF. CDR3 DNA sequence: TGTGCCAGCAGGACGGGGGATTACGAGCAGTACTTC.

This clonotype was seen more than once but under ten times. The chain is built from TRBV3-1 and TRBJ2-7, with 10 positions matching TRBD2. CDR3 length: 16 amino acids. Trimming removed 2 bases from V and 3 bases from J; junction bases left unmatched: 7. Germline CDR1 and CDR2: LGHDT and YNNKEL (reference sequence). The CDR3 nucleotides are TGTGCCAGCAGCCAACCTACTAGCGGGGTAAACTACGAGCAGTACTTC. Protein product: CASSQPTSGVNYEQYF.

V gene TRBV4-1 combines with J gene TRBJ2-7; 8 bases are a match to TRBD2. Trimming at V came to 1 base and at J to 1 base, leaving 6 bases not matched to a gene. The CDR3 is 16 amino acids. The V gene's germline CDR1 is MGHRA and CDR2 YSYEKL. The CDR3 reads CASSQVVTSVSYEQYF. In DNA form, the CDR3 reads TGCGCCAGCAGCCAAGTTGTGACTAGCGTATCCTACGAGCAGTACTTC.

The V gene is TRBV28, the J gene TRBJ1-2; D not certain. The germline V gene has CDR1 MDHEN and CDR2 SYDVKM. The CDR3 covers 12 residues. Deletions cut 7 bases from V and 11 bases from J, with 17 bases between. CDR3: CASTQRSSAYTF. DNA of the CDR3: TGTGCCAGCACCCAAAGGAGTTCGGCGTACACCTTC.

This chain joins TRBV5-1 and TRBJ2-1; the D gene is possibly TRBD2 (5 bases). Germline CDR1 reads SGHRS; CDR2 reads YFSETQ. The V gene lost 7 bases and the J gene lost 9 bases, with 14 bases spanning the gap. The CDR3 sequence is 12 residues long. The CDR3 DNA is TGCGCCAGCGGCCTGGAGAGGGCTGAGCAGTTCTTC. Its protein is CASGLERAEQFF.

The chain uses TRBV4-1 and TRBJ2-5; 8 nucleotides align to TRBD1. The CDR3 extends over 16 amino acids. V was clipped by 4 bases and J by 4 bases; unmatched bases: 11. CDR1 is MGHRA and CDR2 is YSYEKL in the germline V gene. DNA of the CDR3: TGCGCCAGCAGCCTCTCTCCCGACAGGGGAACAGAGACCCAGTACTTC. It codes for CASSLSPDRGTETQYF.

The genes are TRBV7-9 and TRBJ2-1, with TRBD2 matching over 9 bases. The trim removed 5 bases at V and 9 bases at J, leaving 11 bases unmatched. The CDR3 is made up of 15 amino acids. CDR1 SEHNR and CDR2 FQNEAQ come from the germline V gene (reference sequence). The CDR3 coding sequence is TGTGCCAGCAGCCCGCTAGCGGGACCACTCGGTGAGCAGTTCTTC. Amino acid sequence: CASSPLAGPLGEQFF.

There are a few counts of this clonotype. The V call is TRBV4-1, the J call TRBJ2-1, with D perhaps matching TRBD2 (6 bases). The CDR3 consists of 16 residues. Trimming left V 1 base short and J 1 base short, with 11 bases between. Germline CDR1 reads MGHRA; CDR2 reads YSYEKL. The chain's CDR3 is CASSQGWAGSYNEQFF. CDR3 coding DNA: TGCGCCAGCAGCCAAGGGTGGGCGGGGTCCTACAATGAGCAGTTCTTC.